Presented here are 19 T cell receptor beta chains from one specimen sequenced in a study of T cells expressing NK-cell markers. TCRdb reworked the 5' RACE reads into one entry per CDR3 protein, no DNA. The table lists roughly 350,000 distinct CDR3 sequences. Sequenced sample: blood T cells: a sorted CD56 or NKG2C T cell subset, CD4+ or CD8+ T cells, or bulk PBMC T cells (not recorded which). Receptor source: a man between 18 and 69 years old in good health.

The chain links TRBV7-9 to TRBJ2-7; the TRBD1 assignment by TCRdb is unverifiable without DNA. This CDR3 is 15 amino acids long. Germline-derived CDR1 and CDR2 are SEHNR and FQNEAQ (reference sequence). The CDR3 sequence is CASSGWDRQNYEQYF.

CDR3 amino acids: CASSPEGLAGDKLFF. This sequence joins TRBV18 and TRBJ2-2; absent DNA, TCRdb's TRBD2 call cannot be checked. The CDR3 runs 15 residues. Germline V gene sequence: CDR1 KGHSH, CDR2 LQKENI.

The genes are TRBV10-3 and TRBJ2-5; TCRdb reports TRBD2, a call that lacks DNA to check it against. Per germline, CDR1 ENHRY and CDR2 SYGVKD. This CDR3 region has 15 residues. CDR3 protein: CAISDGLRGSQTQYF.

The chain employs TRBV4-2 and TRBJ1-4; TCRdb's assignment of TRBD1 cannot be checked, as there is no DNA. Per germline, CDR1 LGHNA and CDR2 YNFKEQ. CDR3 length: 16 residues. The CDR3 spells CASSQDGTGRNEKLFF.

The V and J genes are TRBV5-1 and TRBJ2-1; the TCRdb D gene call, TRBD1, has no DNA to confirm it. Germline V lookup: CDR1 SGHRS, CDR2 YFSETQ. This CDR3 is built from 16 residues. CDR3 sequence: CASSHTWDKGYNEQFF. The full variable domain, with the rest looked up from reference TRBV5-1 and TRBJ2-1, is KAGVTQTPRYLIKTRGQQVTLSCSPISGHRSVSWYQQTPGQGLQFLFEYFSETQRNKGNFPGRFSGRQFSNSRSEMNVSTLELGDSALYLCASSHTWDKGYNEQFFGPGTRLTVL.

This sequence joins TRBV28 and TRBJ2-3; TCRdb reports TRBD2, a call that lacks DNA to check it against. The CDR3 has 17 residues. From germline, CDR1 is MDHEN and CDR2 SYDVKM. The chain's CDR3 is CASSSSGSPSGPDTQYF.

The rearrangement joins TRBV5-5 to TRBJ2-6. The germline CDR1 and CDR2 sequences are SGHKS and YYEKEE (reference sequence). The CDR3 length is 16 residues. The CDR3 here is CASSFLTISGANVLTF.

The chain joins TRBV7-9 to TRBJ2-2; no DNA is available, so the TRBD1 call from TCRdb remains unchecked. This CDR3 is built from 14 residues. Germline lookup yields CDR1 SEHNR and CDR2 FQNEAQ (reference sequence). The CDR3 loop is CASRTDSNTGELFF.

The V gene is TRBV28, the J gene TRBJ2-7; TCRdb proposes TRBD2, but this gene call is untestable without DNA. The germline CDR1 and CDR2 sequences are MDHEN and SYDVKM. This CDR3 contains 17 residues. The CDR3 region is CASSFTSGGFIHYEQYF. Drawing the rest from reference TRBV28 and TRBJ2-7, the complete variable domain is DVKVTQSSRYLVKRTGEKVFLECVQDMDHENMFWYRQDPGLGLRLIYFSYDVKMKEKGDIPEGYSVSREKKERFSLILESASTNQTSMYLCASSFTSGGFIHYEQYFGPGTRLTVT.

The V call is TRBV20-1, the J call TRBJ1-3. This CDR3 has 12 amino acids. Germline lookup yields CDR1 DFQATT and CDR2 SNEGSKA (reference sequence). This CDR3 is CSARVGGNTIYF.

This chain uses TRBV28 with TRBJ2-1; the TCRdb call, TRBD2, lacks DNA for checking. Germline V gene data show CDR1 as MDHEN and CDR2 as SYDVKM. This CDR3 is 14 amino acids long. CDR3 protein: CASSPAGTTNEQFF.

This chain joins TRBV28 and TRBJ1-5; TCRdb picks TRBD1, but there is no DNA to check that call. From germline, CDR1 is MDHEN and CDR2 SYDVKM. The CDR3 consists of 19 residues. The CDR3 spells CASSSSTLSRGSGNQPQHF.

The chain couples TRBV14 to TRBJ2-1; lacking DNA, the TRBD2 call made by TCRdb goes unchecked. Germline V lookup: CDR1 SGHDN, CDR2 FVKESK. CDR3 length: 22 amino acids. CDR3 sequence reads: CASSQERVWSSVGLAGYNEQFF.

The V gene is TRBV12-3 or TRBV12-4, the J gene TRBJ1-3. The CDR3 loop spans 14 amino acids. The CDR3 protein is CASRGQGSGNTIYF.

The chain recombines TRBV20-1 with TRBJ1-5; TCRdb outputs TRBD1, but without DNA this stays unchecked. This CDR3 has 14 residues. The germline V gene has CDR1 DFQATT and CDR2 SNEGSKA (reference sequence). The CDR3 sequence is CSAERGAPGQPQHF.

The chain has TRBV3-1 and TRBJ2-5; TCRdb returns TRBD1, unconfirmable since there is no DNA. Germline V gene lookup returns CDR1 LGHDT and CDR2 YNNKEL (reference sequence). This CDR3 has 14 residues. CDR3 amino acids: CASSQEDRSKTQYF.

J is TRBJ1-1 and V is TRBV20-1; TCRdb reports TRBD1, a call that lacks DNA to check it against. The germline V gene encodes CDR1 DFQATT and CDR2 SNEGSKA (reference sequence). The CDR3 totals 13 residues. This CDR3 reads CSADDRGKTEAFF.

V is TRBV6-1 and J is TRBJ2-5; TCRdb's D gene call, TRBD1, goes unchecked for lack of DNA. The germline V gene has CDR1 MNHNS and CDR2 SASEGT. This CDR3 is 15 amino acids long. CDR3 sequence: CASRHQYRNQETQYF.

This chain joins TRBV5-8 and TRBJ2-3. The CDR3 contains 16 residues. Germline V gene lookup returns CDR1 SGHTS and CDR2 YDEGEE. The CDR3 spells CASSSYYGASTDTQYF.